The rows below give T cell receptor beta chains drawn from one sample of a study of cytomegalovirus exposure and HLA in healthy donors. Repertoires were generated with immunoSEQ multiplex PCR, while TCRdb's copy carries only in-frame clones and drops some. The sample shows roughly 120,000 clones, about 76% of them seen only once. Sequencing input: PBMCs. These receptors were obtained from a woman aged 25 to 45 in good health and CMV-seronegative. Each CDR3 is given with its conserved first and last residue. The D gene is left open where the match is weak. Clone size is stated in some rows and not others, as once, few, many or a class when expanded.

len: 14; v_gene: TRBV7-9; j_gene: TRBJ2-7; abundance: NA; d_gene: TRBD1; CDR3aa: CASSLVGTGYEQYF; CDR3nt: TGTGCCAGCAGCTTAGTAGGGACAGGTTACGAGCAGTACTTC
len: 12; v_gene: TRBV5-1; j_gene: TRBJ1-2; abundance: NA; d_gene: TRBD1; CDR3aa: CASSLDRRGYTF; CDR3nt: TGCGCCAGCAGTCTGGACAGGAGGGGCTACACCTTC
len: 16; v_gene: TRBV28; j_gene: TRBJ1-1; abundance: once; d_gene: TRBD1; CDR3aa: CASSTGAAPLGAEAFF; CDR3nt: TGTGCCAGCAGCACAGGGGCCGCCCCCTTGGGCGCTGAAGCTTTCTTT
len: 12; v_gene: TRBV27; j_gene: TRBJ2-3; abundance: NA; d_gene: NA; CDR3aa: CASSPSTDTQYF; CDR3nt: TGTGCCAGCAGCCCTAGCACAGATACGCAGTATTTT
len: 13; v_gene: TRBV19; j_gene: TRBJ1-1; abundance: NA; d_gene: TRBD1; CDR3aa: CASSIGDRGEAFF; CDR3nt: TGTGCCAGTAGTATCGGGGACAGGGGGGAAGCTTTCTTT
len: 15; v_gene: TRBV7-3; j_gene: TRBJ2-7; abundance: NA; d_gene: NA; CDR3aa: CASSSNPGNNYEQYF; CDR3nt: TGTGCCAGCAGCTCTAACCCGGGAAATAACTACGAGCAGTACTTC
len: 18; v_gene: TRBV27; j_gene: TRBJ2-3; abundance: NA; d_gene: TRBD2; CDR3aa: CASSFRGGSIVVADTQYF; CDR3nt: TGTGCCAGCAGTTTTCGCGGCGGGAGTATCGTAGTCGCAGATACGCAGTATTTT
len: 13; v_gene: TRBV28; j_gene: TRBJ2-2; abundance: NA; d_gene: NA; CDR3aa: CASSLRDSGELFF; CDR3nt: TGTGCCAGCAGCTTACGGGACTCCGGGGAGCTGTTTTTT
len: 13; v_gene: TRBV15; j_gene: TRBJ2-1; abundance: NA; d_gene: TRBD1; CDR3aa: CATRETGYNEQFF; CDR3nt: TGTGCCACCAGAGAGACAGGGTACAATGAGCAGTTCTTC
len: 13; v_gene: TRBV5-1; j_gene: TRBJ2-7; abundance: NA; d_gene: TRBD2; CDR3aa: CASSPGGQYEQYF; CDR3nt: TGCGCCAGCAGCCCGGGAGGGCAATACGAGCAGTACTTC
len: 15; v_gene: TRBV7-6; j_gene: TRBJ2-7; abundance: NA; d_gene: TRBD2; CDR3aa: CASSLVGTSGTEQYF; CDR3nt: TGTGCCAGCAGCTTAGTAGGGACTAGCGGGACTGAGCAGTACTTC
len: 13; v_gene: TRBV5-1; j_gene: TRBJ2-3; abundance: NA; d_gene: NA; CDR3aa: CATSTFSTDTQYF; CDR3nt: TGCGCCACTTCGACATTTTCCACAGATACGCAGTATTTT
len: 15; v_gene: TRBV11-2; j_gene: TRBJ2-7; abundance: NA; d_gene: TRBD1; CDR3aa: CASSSGQGTTYEQYF; CDR3nt: TGTGCCAGCAGCTCCGGACAGGGGACAACCTACGAGCAGTACTTC
len: 15; v_gene: TRBV28; j_gene: TRBJ2-1; abundance: NA; d_gene: NA; CDR3aa: CASSFGQGKGDEQFF; CDR3nt: TGTGCCAGCAGTTTCGGCCAGGGTAAAGGCGATGAGCAGTTCTTC
len: 14; v_gene: TRBV7-2; j_gene: TRBJ2-4; abundance: NA; d_gene: TRBD2; CDR3aa: CASSLSGRGDIQYF; CDR3nt: TGTGCCAGCAGCCTTAGCGGGAGGGGGGACATTCAGTACTTC
len: 15; v_gene: TRBV5-1; j_gene: TRBJ2-7; abundance: NA; d_gene: NA; CDR3aa: CASSYSRDNAGEQYF; CDR3nt: TGCGCCAGCAGCTACTCCCGGGACAATGCCGGCGAGCAGTACTTC
len: 17; v_gene: TRBV2; j_gene: TRBJ2-2; abundance: NA; d_gene: TRBD2; CDR3aa: CASSGGSGRAGAGELFF; CDR3nt: TGTGCCAGCAGTGGAGGGAGCGGGAGGGCCGGGGCCGGGGAGCTGTTTTTT
len: 17; v_gene: TRBV18; j_gene: TRBJ2-1; abundance: NA; d_gene: TRBD2; CDR3aa: CASSPGLAGPSYNEQFF; CDR3nt: TGTGCCAGCTCGCCTGGACTAGCGGGGCCCTCCTACAATGAGCAGTTCTTC
len: 14; v_gene: TRBV10-3; j_gene: TRBJ2-1; abundance: NA; d_gene: NA; CDR3aa: CAISGEILPPEQFF; CDR3nt: TGTGCCATCAGTGGGGAGATACTACCGCCTGAGCAGTTCTTC
len: 13; v_gene: TRBV5-1; j_gene: TRBJ2-7; abundance: NA; d_gene: NA; CDR3aa: CASRQEATYEQYF; CDR3nt: TGCGCCAGCAGGCAAGAGGCCACCTACGAGCAGTACTTC